Following are 29 T cell receptor beta chains from one sample sequenced in a study of spatial heterogeneity in lung cancer (dated by TCRdb to the late 2010s). Sample time point, as interpreted from the label and publication: sample taken at primary tumor resection. The antigens for these receptors are not known. Beyond this particular receptor, the publication reports: The tumor nonsynonymous mutation count correlated with the number of expanded intratumoral alpha and beta TCRs.

Libraries were constructed by 5' RACE. Sequencing relied on a NextSeq 500. Using fastp trimming at Q25 and MiXCR clonotype assembly, TCRdb reanalyzed the public sequencing data and kept in-frame beta chains. Every distinct CDR3 protein forms one entry, paired with its most common genes and DNA. The sample includes under 20,000 distinct CDR3 sequences, with approximately 6.2% observed a single time. Roughly 6.6% of the sample is held by the ten biggest clonotypes. This specimen was lung tumor tissue, taken at surgery. These receptors originate from a male donor with early-stage non-small cell lung cancer.

This clonotype was detected ten times or more. The J gene is TRBJ1-3, the V gene TRBV6-5; TRBD1 is a possible D gene (5 bases). Germline V CDR1 and CDR2: MNHEY, SVGAGI. V dropped 2 bases and J dropped 2 bases, with 13 bases sitting between them. The CDR3 covers 16 residues. The CDR3 loop reads CASSYGQGTPGNTIYF. The DNA for the CDR3 is TGTGCCAGCAGTTACGGGCAGGGTACTCCTGGAAACACCATATATTTT.

Ten or more counts support this clonotype. The J gene is TRBJ1-2, the V gene TRBV5-4, with D maybe TRBD1 (5 bases). The CDR3 has 14 amino acids. V lost 4 bases and J 8 bases, leaving 18 bases between the germline ends. The germline CDR1 and CDR2 sequences are SGHNT and YYREEE (reference sequence). The DNA of the CDR3 is TGTGCCAGCAGCCCGAACGGGGCCGTGTGGGGCTACACCTTC. Residues: CASSPNGAVWGYTF.

This clonotype was observed many times. The chain is built from TRBV7-9 and TRBJ1-1, with 10 bases aligning to TRBD1. The V and J ends lost 4 bases and 7 bases, in that order; junction bases with no gene match: 3. The CDR3 runs to 13 residues. The V gene's germline CDR1 is SEHNR and CDR2 FQNEAQ (reference sequence). CDR3 coding DNA: TGTGCCAGCAGCTCGACAGGGGGCGATGAAGCTTTCTTT. Residues: CASSSTGGDEAFF. Together with reference TRBV7-9 and TRBJ1-1, the CDR3 gives the full variable domain: DTGVSQNPRHKITKRGQNVTFRCDPISEHNRLYWYRQTLGQGPEFLTYFQNEAQLEKSRLLSDRFSAERPKGSFSTLEIQRTEQGDSAMYLCASSSTGGDEAFFGQGTRLTVV.

This clonotype was observed many times. The CDR3 region has the DNA TGTGCCAGCTTGTCCTCCAGGGGGGGCTACGAGCAGTACTTC. It is translated as CASLSSRGGYEQYF. The rearrangement links TRBV2 to TRBJ2-7; perhaps D is TRBD1 or TRBD2 (7 bases each). CDR3 length equals 14 residues. V lost 8 bases and J lost 3, with 17 bases in between. Germline assignment: CDR1 SNHLY and CDR2 FYNNEI.

The chain couples TRBV12-3 or TRBV12-4 to TRBJ2-3; 9 nucleotides align to TRBD2. The CDR3 is made up of 15 amino acids. The junction had 5 bases not matched to a gene; V was cut back by 3 bases and J by 4 bases. The CDR3 DNA follows: TGTGCCAGCAGTTTTAGCGGGGGTAGGGCAGATACGCAGTATTTT. Protein product: CASSFSGGRADTQYF.

This clonotype has ten or more counts. CDR3 sequence reads: CASSYLETQYF. For the CDR3, the DNA is TGTGCCAGCAGCTACCTAGAGACCCAGTACTTC. The chain joins TRBV5-8 to TRBJ2-5; D remains ambiguous. The V and J ends lost 3 bases and 4 bases respectively, with 4 bases between them. CDR3 size: 11 residues. CDR1 SGHTS and CDR2 YDEGEE come from the germline V gene.

By sample fraction, this clonotype is medium-sized. This chain joins TRBV28 and TRBJ2-7; D is undetermined. The V end was cut by 1 base, the J end by 0 bases, with 10 bases between. The CDR3 contains 15 residues. Germline V gene lookup returns CDR1 MDHEN and CDR2 SYDVKM. The CDR3 DNA reads TGTGCCAGCAGTTTATTCGACAAAGCCTCCTACGAGCAGTACTTC. Translated, it gives CASSLFDKASYEQYF.

Many counts were recorded for this clonotype. The chain employs TRBV12-3 or TRBV12-4 and TRBJ2-2; 10 bases match TRBD2. The CDR3 sequence is 16 residues long. Unmatched junction bases numbered 6, after V lost 2 bases and J lost 6 bases. CDR3 DNA: TGTGCCAGCAGTTTAACAACTAGCGGGATGGCCGGGGAGCTGTTTTTT. Its protein product is CASSLTTSGMAGELFF.

This clonotype was seen at least ten times. This rearrangement joins TRBV4-2 to TRBJ2-1, with D unclear. The V gene's germline CDR1 is LGHNA and CDR2 YNFKEQ. The V end lost 4 bases, the J end lost 2 bases, and 12 bases lay between the germline ends. The CDR3 loop spans 15 amino acids. CDR3 in amino acids: CASSPPLGTYNEQFF. The CDR3 bases are TGTGCCAGCAGCCCGCCCTTGGGAACCTACAATGAGCAGTTCTTC.

This clonotype has more than one count but fewer than ten. In nucleotides, the CDR3 is TGTGCCAGCAGCCAGGGGGCGAACTCCTACGAGCAGTACTTC. Amino acid sequence: CASSQGANSYEQYF. The chain recombines TRBV6-5 with TRBJ2-7; the match to TRBD1 covers 8 bases. Trimming at V came to 6 bases and at J to 0 bases, leaving 4 bases not matched to a gene. The germline V gene encodes CDR1 MNHEY and CDR2 SVGAGI. This CDR3 contains 14 residues.

This clonotype was seen ten or more times. This chain links TRBV18 with TRBJ1-5; 9 bases agree with TRBD1. Germline V gene lookup returns CDR1 KGHSH and CDR2 LQKENI. After removal of 4 bases from V and 5 bases from J, the junction contained 6 bases not matched to a gene. The CDR3 extends over 15 amino acids. CDR3 coding DNA: TGTGCCAGCTCACAGAGTACAGGGGGCCATCAGCCCCAGCATTTT. It specifies CASSQSTGGHQPQHF.

This chain joins TRBV6-2 or TRBV6-3 and TRBJ2-7; no definite D call. From germline, CDR1 is MNHEY and CDR2 SVGEGT. CDR3 length: 14 amino acids. V was trimmed by 5 bases and J by 2 bases, leaving 13 bases between them. The CDR3 loop is CASSRVDGTYEQYF. Here the CDR3 DNA reads TGTGCCAGCAGTCGCGTTGACGGCACCTACGAGCAGTACTTC.

Ten or more counts support this clonotype. The chain has TRBV5-1 and TRBJ2-2, with D unresolved. Germline CDR1 reads SGHRS; CDR2 reads YFSETQ. CDR3 length equals 14 residues. Trimming stripped 5 bases from V and 4 bases from J, with 12 bases between. For the CDR3, the DNA is TGCGCCAGCAGAGAAGCTGGAGCCACCGGGGAGCTGTTTTTT. Translated: CASREAGATGELFF.

In this sample, this clonotype turned up a few times. The rearrangement uses TRBV7-6 and TRBJ2-6; D is perhaps TRBD2 (5 bases). The germline V gene encodes CDR1 SGHVS and CDR2 FNYEAQ. The CDR3 has 17 residues. The V gene lost 4 bases and the J gene lost 0 bases, with 13 bases spanning the gap. The CDR3 nucleotides are TGTGCCAGCAGCTCGCGGGTGGGCCACTCTGGGGCCAACGTCCTGACTTTC. Its protein is CASSSRVGHSGANVLTF. The full variable domain, its missing parts supplied by reference TRBV7-6 and TRBJ2-6, is GAGVSQSPRYKVTKRGQDVALRCDPISGHVSLYWYRQALGQGPEFLTYFNYEAQQDKSGLPNDRFSAERPEGSISTLTIQRTEQRDSAMYRCASSSRVGHSGANVLTFGAGSRLTVL.

This clonotype appeared many times. The chain is built from TRBV7-2 and TRBJ2-1; 12 bases line up with TRBD2. Germline V gives CDR1 SGHTA, CDR2 FQGNSA. The length of the CDR3 is 12 residues. The trim removed 6 bases at V and 11 bases at J, leaving 2 bases unmatched. CDR3 region: CASRLAGGQQFF. The CDR3 DNA reads TGTGCCAGCAGGCTAGCGGGAGGGCAGCAGTTCTTC. The full variable domain, completed using reference TRBV7-2 and TRBJ2-1, is GAGVSQSPSNKVTEKGKDVELRCDPISGHTALYWYRQSLGQGLEFLIYFQGNSAPDKSGLPSDRFSAERTGGSVSTLTIQRTQQEDSAVYLCASRLAGGQQFFGPGTRLTVL.

The sample holds many counts of this clonotype. This rearrangement joins TRBV10-3 to TRBJ2-3; D call uncertain. This CDR3 has 15 amino acids. Germline values: CDR1 ENHRY, CDR2 SYGVKD. V was pared by 4 bases and J by 1 base, with 12 bases between. This CDR3 reads CAISAAAFGTDTQYF. CDR3 nucleotides: TGTGCCATCAGTGCGGCTGCCTTTGGCACAGATACGCAGTATTTT.

This clonotype occurred many times. This chain joins TRBV20-1 and TRBJ2-7; possibly TRBD1 for D (5 bases). From germline, CDR1 is DFQATT and CDR2 SNEGSKA (reference sequence). The CDR3 is 13 amino acids. V was trimmed by 5 bases and J by 6 bases, leaving 17 bases between them. The CDR3 DNA sequence: TGCAGTGCTGGGGCCCTTAACGGCCTCGAGCAGTACTTC. This codes for CSAGALNGLEQYF.

This clonotype has ten or more counts. The chain employs TRBV11-2 and TRBJ2-1, with a weak D call TRBD2 (5 bases). Trimming shortened V by 3 bases and J by 8 bases, and 14 bases separated the two germline ends. The CDR3 runs 14 residues. In germline, CDR1 is SGHAT, CDR2 FQNNGV. The CDR3 nucleotides are TGTGCCAGCAGCTTGTCGGTTCTCGGGGATGAGCAGTTCTTC. It encodes CASSLSVLGDEQFF.

This clonotype was seen ten or more times. This chain uses TRBV4-2 with TRBJ2-1; possible D gene TRBD2, 5 bases. Germline V gives CDR1 LGHNA, CDR2 YNFKEQ. The CDR3 runs to 14 residues. Trimming left V 4 bases short and J 3 bases short, with 10 bases between. The CDR3 bases are TGTGCCAGCAGCCCTGCTCGGGACTACAATGAGCAGTTCTTC. This encodes CASSPARDYNEQFF.

This clonotype was picked up many times. The CDR3 DNA reads as TGTGCCAGCAGCTTACGGTCAGCCTTCTCTGGGGCCAACGTCCTGACTTTC. This sequence encodes CASSLRSAFSGANVLTF. The gene calls are TRBV7-2 and TRBJ2-6; D gene uncertain. CDR1 SGHTA and CDR2 FQGNSA come from the germline V gene. This CDR3 has 17 residues. The V end lost 2 bases, the J end lost 0 bases, and 11 bases lay between the germline ends.

This clonotype was found once. The rearrangement joins TRBV18 to TRBJ1-5; D not certain. Germline lookup yields CDR1 KGHSH and CDR2 LQKENI. V dropped 1 base and J dropped 0 bases, with 13 bases sitting between them. The CDR3 consists of 17 residues. CDR3 nucleotide sequence: TGTGCCAGCTCACCACAAAGGGCCGGAGGTAGCAATCAGCCCCAGCATTTT. Translating it yields CASSPQRAGGSNQPQHF.

This clonotype was counted ten times or more. The rearrangement uses TRBV20-1 and TRBJ2-7; 7 bases align to TRBD2. The V gene end was trimmed by 3 bases and the J gene end by 7 bases; junction bases not matched to a gene: 12. The germline V gene has CDR1 DFQATT and CDR2 SNEGSKA (reference sequence). CDR3 length: 14 residues. CDR3 bases: TGCAGTGCTAGTTTGGGGAGGGCGGAGGGAGAGCAGTACTTC. Its protein is CSASLGRAEGEQYF.

By sample share, this clonotype is large. The J gene is TRBJ2-3, the V gene TRBV20-1; no reliable D call. V was cut by 3 bases and J by 3 bases, with 7 bases left in between. The length of the CDR3 is 12 residues. Germline V gene sequence: CDR1 DFQATT, CDR2 SNEGSKA (reference sequence). In DNA, the CDR3 is TGCAGTGCTAGTCGAGAGACAGATACGCAGTATTTT. Translating gives CSASRETDTQYF.

This clonotype was counted ten times or more. The chain employs TRBV5-1 and TRBJ1-1; D gene ambiguous. This CDR3 spans 13 amino acids. Trimming took 4 bases from V and 3 from J, leaving 10 bases between them. Germline V gene lookup returns CDR1 SGHRS and CDR2 YFSETQ. The CDR3 is CASSQQRDTEAFF. The CDR3 region has the DNA TGCGCCAGCAGCCAACAGCGCGACACTGAAGCTTTCTTT.

At least ten counts were recorded for this clonotype. The rearrangement links TRBV6-6 to TRBJ2-7, with D perhaps matching TRBD1 (5 bases). Trimming removed 5 bases at V and 7 bases at J, with 15 bases between. Germline V gene data show CDR1 as MNHNY and CDR2 as SVGAGI (reference sequence). The CDR3 has 13 residues. The CDR3 DNA reads TGTGCCAGCAGTGGGGCCAGGGCAGGGGAGCAGTACTTC. Translation gives CASSGARAGEQYF.

In its sample, this clonotype was seen many times. J is TRBJ1-5 and V is TRBV28; unclear D gene. Germline values: CDR1 MDHEN, CDR2 SYDVKM. The CDR3 contains 15 residues. V dropped 2 bases and J dropped 7 bases, with 15 bases sitting between them. The DNA for the CDR3 is TGTGCCAGCAGTTTAGGATTGGGGTATCGGCAGCCCCAGCATTTT. It yields the protein CASSLGLGYRQPQHF.

This clonotype was seen many times. The chain uses TRBV6-5 and TRBJ2-5, with D hard to call. The length of the CDR3 is 14 residues. Germline CDR1 MNHEY, CDR2 SVGAGI. V shed 4 bases and J shed 1 base, with 10 bases lying between them. CDR3 protein: CASSFGRVQETQYF. CDR3 in DNA: TGTGCCAGCAGTTTCGGACGGGTCCAAGAGACCCAGTACTTC.

This clonotype has at least ten counts. The chain combines TRBV24-1 with TRBJ2-7, with a tentative D call TRBD2 (6 bases). Looked up from germline, CDR1 is KGHDR and CDR2 is SFDVKD. This CDR3 contains 12 residues. The V end was cut by 4 bases, the J end by 9 bases, with 12 bases between. The CDR3 is CATSDPDGGQYF. CDR3 sequence (DNA): TGTGCCACCAGTGACCCCGACGGGGGGCAGTACTTC.

This clonotype occurred many times. The V gene is TRBV6-4, the J gene TRBJ2-2; 14 bases line up with TRBD2. V lost 7 bases and J lost 5; bases outside the gene matches: 6. Germline lookup yields CDR1 MRHNA and CDR2 SNTAGT. The CDR3 consists of 16 residues. The CDR3 nucleotides are TGTGCCAGCAAGGGGACTAGCGGGAGAGAGACCGGGGAGCTGTTTTTT. Encoded protein: CASKGTSGRETGELFF.